Below, 3 T cell receptor beta chains from the same sample are listed, as sequenced in a study of T cell responses to AZD1222 COVID-19 vaccine. Data came from immunoSEQ multiplex PCR; TCRdb stores just in-frame clones and leaves some out. The sample comprises more than 95,000 clones, around 84% of which are singletons, and 15% to 20% rests with the top ten. Sequenced here: peripheral blood, sampled 28 days after the second AZD1222 dose. The receptors derive from an adult who received the AZD1222 COVID-19 vaccine.

The chain has TRBV27 and TRBJ2-6; D remains ambiguous. The CDR3 contains 13 residues. V lost 3 bases to trimming and J lost 3 bases, with 3 bases between them. CDR1 and CDR2 from the germline V gene are MNHEY and SMNVEV (reference sequence). CDR3 DNA sequence: TGTGCCAGCAGTTTCGGTGGGGCCAACGTCCTGACTTTC. It translates to CASSFGGANVLTF.

The CDR3 DNA reads as TGTGCCAGCAGTTTCAGCCGCTATTCACCCCTCCACTTT. This gives the protein CASSFSRYSPLHF. The chain combines TRBV27 with TRBJ1-6, with D uncertain. CDR3 length equals 13 residues. Trimming cost V 3 bases and J 8 bases, with 8 bases left between them. Germline CDR1 and CDR2: MNHEY and SMNVEV (reference sequence).

The chain has TRBV6-1 and TRBJ1-3; 7 nucleotides match TRBD1. V shed 4 bases and J 0 bases; nucleotides not matched to a gene: 9. This CDR3 has 17 amino acids. The germline gives CDR1 MNHNS, CDR2 SASEGT. The CDR3 is CASSVRRQGVSGNTIYF. The CDR3 nucleotides are TGTGCCAGCAGTGTGAGGAGACAGGGTGTCTCTGGAAACACCATATATTTT.